Sequencing of this T cell receptor (beta chain) was carried out in a study of blood T cell repertoires in COVID-19. Turning to the study itself: The analysed material was cDNA or gDNA that came from T cells, B-cell-depleted T cells, or PBMCs.

In the original processing: From reference gene primer amplification, estimates of nucleated cell counts were derived. Some clones are missing from TCRdb's copy, which holds only in-frame ones; the method was immunoSEQ multiplex PCR. That table furnishes V, J and clone size, whereas the DNA furnished D and trimming. The sample records 70,000 to 95,000 clones, 89% being singletons. The CDR3 consists of 16 residues. Trimming cost V 1 base and J 4 bases; bases outside gene matches: 8. Germline CDR1 reads MNHEY; CDR2 reads SMNVEV (reference sequence). The TCR sequence derives from an elderly woman with active COVID-19. Sequenced input: peripheral blood. The rearrangement uses TRBV27 and TRBJ2-7, with 9 bases matching TRBD2. CDR3 loop: CASSLLGLARVYEQYF. CDR3 DNA: TGTGCCAGCAGTTTATTAGGACTAGCGCGGGTATACGAGCAGTACTTC.